Listed here are 19 T cell receptor beta chains from one sample, sequenced in a study of cytomegalovirus exposure and HLA in healthy donors (dated by TCRdb to 2017 to 2019). Library preparation employed the immunoSEQ multiplex PCR assay. The table comes from immuneACCESS by way of TCRdb, which keeps in-frame sequences with V and J called. Part of the clones is missing from these tables; in studies checked, under half for an unresolved V gene and the rest for unknown reasons. The sample includes 120,000 or so clones, with approximately 89% observed a single time. The biggest ten clones account for under 2% of the sample. Sequences were obtained from PBMCs. Receptor source: a young woman in good health and CMV-seronegative.

The chain joins TRBV5-1 to TRBJ1-1; D gene uncertain. Germline CDR1 reads SGHRS; CDR2 reads YFSETQ. The CDR3 is made up of 13 amino acids. V lost 5 bases and J 7 bases, leaving 15 bases between the germline ends. This chain's CDR3 is CASSQLPGSEAFF. In nucleotides, the CDR3 is TGCGCCAGCAGTCAGCTACCCGGGAGTGAAGCTTTCTTT.

This clone was seen once. J is TRBJ1-2 and V is TRBV5-4; D perhaps matches TRBD1 (5 bases). This CDR3 spans 13 amino acids. V lost 5 bases, J lost 4 bases, and 12 bases lay in between. Germline V gene sequence: CDR1 SGHNT, CDR2 YYREEE (reference sequence). The CDR3 loop reads CASSTSGGYGYTF. CDR3 coding DNA: TGTGCCAGCAGTACAAGCGGGGGCTATGGCTACACCTTC.

This rearrangement joins TRBV30 to TRBJ2-7; TRBD2 might be the D (6 bases). The CDR3 spans 12 residues. V was trimmed by 3 bases and J by 7 bases, leaving 13 bases between them. Germline lookup yields CDR1 GTSNPN and CDR2 SVGIG (reference sequence). CDR3 nucleotides: TGTGCCTGGAGCGCTGGCGGGGAGGAGCAGTACTTC. Protein: CAWSAGGEEQYF.

V gene TRBV11-2 combines with J gene TRBJ2-7; 8 nucleotides agree with TRBD1. The CDR3 covers 15 residues. V lost 5 bases to trimming and J lost 4 bases; unmatched junction nucleotides: 10. CDR1 SGHAT and CDR2 FQNNGV come from the germline V gene. CDR3 sequence (DNA): TGTGCCAGCAGCCAGAGGACAGGGTTCTCTTACGAGCAGTACTTC. Its translation is CASSQRTGFSYEQYF.

The V call is TRBV6-5, the J call TRBJ1-1; the match to TRBD1 covers 7 bases. The germline V gene has CDR1 MNHEY and CDR2 SVGAGI. Losses at the gene ends were 2 bases for V and 4 bases for J; bases not matched to a gene: 4. The length of the CDR3 is 14 residues. CDR3 residues: CASSYKQGRTEAFF. As DNA, the CDR3 is TGTGCCAGCAGTTACAAACAGGGGCGCACTGAAGCTTTCTTT.

The chain carries TRBV14 and TRBJ2-3, with D unresolved. From germline, CDR1 is SGHDN and CDR2 FVKESK. The ends were cut back, 4 bases at V and 0 bases at J, with 14 bases in the middle. CDR3 size: 16 residues. This CDR3 is CASSRSRLPSTDTQYF. The DNA for the CDR3 is TGTGCCAGCAGCCGGAGCCGACTCCCAAGCACAGATACGCAGTATTTT. The whole variable domain, remainder taken from reference TRBV14 and TRBJ2-3, is EAGVTQFPSHSVIEKGQTVTLRCDPISGHDNLYWYRRVMGKEIKFLLHFVKESKQDESGMPNNRFLAERTGGTYSTLKVQPAELEDSGVYFCASSRSRLPSTDTQYFGPGTRLTVL.

V is TRBV28 and J is TRBJ1-1, with D possibly TRBD1 on 6 matching bases. V lost 3 bases to trimming and J lost 1 base, with 12 bases between them. Germline CDR1 reads MDHEN; CDR2 reads SYDVKM. This CDR3 is built from 15 residues. CDR3 DNA: TGTGCCAGCAGTTTGGCTGGGGGCACGAACACTGAAGCTTTCTTT. Amino acids: CASSLAGGTNTEAFF.

This clone was observed a few times. The chain recombines TRBV20-1 with TRBJ2-7, with D hard to call. There are 11 residues in the CDR3. Trimming took off 1 base at V and 3 bases at J, with 4 bases between the two ends. The V gene's germline CDR1 is DFQATT and CDR2 SNEGSKA (reference sequence). CDR3 coding DNA: TGCAGTGCTAGAGTCTACTACGAGCAGTACTTC. This encodes CSARVYYEQYF.

V and J are TRBV6-5 and TRBJ2-7, with D perhaps TRBD2 (5 bases). The CDR3 is 15 amino acids. Trimming stripped 2 bases from V and 0 bases from J, with 11 bases between. Germline CDR1 is MNHEY and CDR2 is SVGAGI. This chain's CDR3 is CASSYHPAGSYEQYF. CDR3 bases: TGTGCCAGCAGTTACCACCCCGCGGGCTCCTACGAGCAGTACTTC.

In its sample, this clone was seen a few times. This chain uses TRBV19 with TRBJ2-1; 8 bases line up with TRBD1. V was clipped by 7 bases and J by 5 bases; unmatched bases: 13. The CDR3 is 16 amino acids. The germline CDR1 and CDR2 sequences are LNHDA and SQIVND (reference sequence). CDR3 bases: TGTGCCAGTACCTCCCTTGGCGGACAGGGAAACAATGAGCAGTTCTTC. It specifies CASTSLGGQGNNEQFF.

This chain links TRBV10-1 with TRBJ1-1, with a weak D call TRBD1 (6 bases). This CDR3 is 12 amino acids long. In germline, CDR1 is WNHNN, CDR2 SYGVQD (reference sequence). Trimming left V 3 bases short and J 10 bases short, with 12 bases between. The chain's CDR3 is CASSEKGDTAFF. The CDR3 region has the DNA TGCGCCAGCAGTGAAAAAGGGGACACAGCTTTCTTT.

The chain employs TRBV29-1 and TRBJ1-1, with 7 nucleotides matching TRBD1. CDR3 length: 15 residues. The V segment lost 4 bases and the J segment 3 bases; nucleotides outside the gene matches: 11. The V gene's germline CDR1 is SQVTM and CDR2 ANQGSEA. The CDR3 region is CSVGSWGQGDTEAFF. CDR3 DNA: TGCAGCGTTGGGTCCTGGGGGCAGGGGGACACTGAAGCTTTCTTT.

The gene calls are TRBV5-4 and TRBJ1-2, with a tentative D call TRBD1 (6 bases). Per germline, CDR1 SGHNT and CDR2 YYREEE (reference sequence). V lost 4 bases, J lost 1 base, and 11 bases lay in between. There are 14 residues in the CDR3. This CDR3 is CASSRVQGNYGYTF. In nucleotides, the CDR3 is TGTGCCAGCAGCCGGGTACAGGGTAACTATGGCTACACCTTC.

This clone came up a few times. This CDR3 reads CASRSPGHSQETQYF. The CDR3 DNA reads TGTGCCAGCAGGTCCCCGGGACACAGCCAAGAGACCCAGTACTTC. The J gene is TRBJ2-5, the V gene TRBV7-2; the D gene is possibly TRBD1 (6 bases). Germline values: CDR1 SGHTA, CDR2 FQGNSA. Trimming cost V 6 bases and J 1 base, with 15 bases left between them. This CDR3 has 15 amino acids.

The chain uses TRBV7-9 and TRBJ2-7; 7 nucleotides line up with TRBD1. Germline CDR1 reads SEHNR; CDR2 reads FQNEAQ (reference sequence). The J segment lost 3 bases and the V segment lost 0 bases, leaving 8 bases of the junction unmatched. The CDR3 is made up of 16 amino acids. The CDR3 coding sequence is TGTGCCAGCAGCTTAGCGCCCACAGGGGAAGACTACGAGCAGTACTTC. Residues: CASSLAPTGEDYEQYF.

V and J are TRBV30 and TRBJ2-3; TRBD2 aligns across 12 bases. CDR1 and CDR2 from the germline V gene are GTSNPN and SVGIG (reference sequence). Losses at the gene ends were 6 bases for V and 0 bases for J; bases not matched to a gene: 7. CDR3 size: 16 residues. The DNA of the CDR3 is TGTGCCTGTGGTGCGACTAGCGGGAGAAGCACAGATACGCAGTATTTT. This translates into CACGATSGRSTDTQYF.

This chain connects TRBV7-3 to TRBJ2-7; possibly TRBD2 for D (5 bases). Germline V gene lookup returns CDR1 SGHTA and CDR2 FQGTGA. The CDR3 extends over 16 amino acids. With 0 bases removed from V and 2 bases from J, the gap between germline ends came to 14 bases. For the CDR3, the DNA is TGTGCCAGCAGCTTAACAGGAGGCTCCCCACCCTACGAGCAGTACTTC. It is translated as CASSLTGGSPPYEQYF.

J is TRBJ2-2 and V is TRBV19; the match to TRBD2 covers 7 bases. The CDR3 has 14 residues. Germline-derived CDR1 and CDR2 are LNHDA and SQIVND (reference sequence). The junction had 6 bases not matched to a gene; V was cut back by 6 bases and J by 5 bases. CDR3 amino acids: CASRPLAATGELFF. CDR3 sequence (DNA): TGTGCCAGTAGGCCCCTAGCGGCTACCGGGGAGCTGTTTTTT.

The V gene is TRBV7-2, the J gene TRBJ2-7; maybe TRBD2 (5 bases). Germline loops: CDR1 SGHTA, CDR2 FQGNSA. Trimming left V 2 bases short and J 1 base short, with 12 bases between. CDR3 length equals 15 residues. DNA of the CDR3: TGTGCCAGCAGCTTAAGTCCCCGGGGATCCTACGAGCAGTACTTC. This codes for CASSLSPRGSYEQYF.